A selection of T cell receptor beta chains follows, all from one sample in a study of blood T cell repertoires in COVID-19. Assay: immunoSEQ multiplex PCR; the TCRdb copy retains only in-frame clones and omits some. Of 100,000 to 150,000 clones in the sample, approximately 90% were seen once. The sequenced material came from peripheral blood. Receptors were obtained from a man between 65 and 85 years old with active COVID-19. Both conserved end residues are part of each CDR3. The D gene is left open where the match is weak. The size field is filled for only some rows; it gives once, few, many or a size class.

NA	TRBJ1-1	TRBV25-1	NA	CASSEGVNTEAFF	TGTGCCAGCAGTGAAGGAGTGAACACTGAAGCTTTCTTT
NA	TRBJ2-2	TRBV5-1	TRBD1	CASSPRQGAGTGELFF	TGCGCCAGCAGCCCCAGACAGGGGGCGGGAACCGGGGAGCTGTTTTTT
NA	TRBJ1-6	TRBV28	NA	CASSLSGGRYSPLHF	TGTGCCAGCAGTTTATCGGGGGGAAGGTATTCACCCCTCCACTTT
NA	TRBJ2-2	TRBV7-3	NA	CASSLIPGTGELFF	TGTGCCAGCAGCTTAATCCCGGGCACCGGGGAGCTGTTTTTT
NA	TRBJ2-1	TRBV5-1	NA	CASSFGRVEYNEQFF	TGCGCCAGCAGCTTCGGCCGAGTGGAGTACAATGAGCAGTTCTTC
NA	TRBJ2-7	TRBV28	NA	CASSAVEKRYEQYF	TGTGCCAGCAGTGCGGTCGAGAAGCGCTACGAGCAGTACTTC
NA	TRBJ1-1	TRBV4-1	NA	CASSPDLETEAFF	TGCGCCAGCAGCCCCGACTTAGAAACTGAAGCTTTCTTT
NA	TRBJ2-3	TRBV24-1	TRBD2	CATSDRLAGDADTQYF	TGTGCCACCAGTGACCGACTAGCGGGAGATGCAGATACGCAGTATTTT
NA	TRBJ1-1	TRBV14	TRBD1	CASSQRTGGRGTEAFF	TGTGCCAGCAGCCAACGGACAGGGGGCCGTGGGACTGAAGCTTTCTTT
few	TRBJ2-7	TRBV28	TRBD1	CASRTDRVPGEQYF	TGTGCCAGCAGAACCGACAGGGTCCCCGGGGAGCAGTACTTC
NA	TRBJ1-6	TRBV15	TRBD1	CATSPYPGTGDNSPLHF	TGTGCCACCAGCCCGTACCCCGGGACAGGGGATAATTCACCCCTCCACTTT
once	TRBJ2-7	TRBV28	TRBD1	CASSDDRGQQYF	TGTGCCAGCAGTGACGACAGGGGTCAGCAGTACTTC
NA	TRBJ1-1	TRBV12-3/TRBV12-4	NA	CASKLSSVGEAFF	TGTGCCAGCAAACTATCGAGCGTCGGTGAAGCTTTCTTT
once	TRBJ2-1	TRBV7-9	TRBD2	CASSFGTSGMEFF	TGTGCCAGCAGCTTTGGGACTAGCGGGATGGAGTTCTTC
NA	TRBJ1-2	TRBV2	NA	CASSADSGGGYTF	TGTGCCAGCAGCGCGGACAGCGGAGGTGGCTACACCTTC
NA	TRBJ2-3	TRBV5-1	TRBD1	CASSLEGDRGHTQYF	TGCGCCAGCAGCTTGGAAGGGGACAGGGGTCATACGCAGTATTTT
once	TRBJ1-3	TRBV29-1	NA	CSVEPRTNLGNTIYF	TGCAGCGTCGAACCCCGGACTAATTTGGGGAACACCATATATTTT
NA	TRBJ1-6	TRBV11-2	NA	CASSLVTGPSSPLHF	TGTGCCAGCAGCTTAGTTACAGGCCCAAGTTCACCCCTCCACTTT
NA	TRBJ1-2	TRBV28	NA	CASSPAGSGDYGYTF	TGTGCCAGCAGTCCCGCTGGTTCGGGAGACTATGGCTACACCTTC
NA	TRBJ2-7	TRBV7-9	TRBD1	CASSLGQGVSYEQYF	TGTGCCAGCAGCTTAGGGCAGGGGGTTTCCTACGAGCAGTACTTC
NA	TRBJ2-3	TRBV28	TRBD1	CASSQRRQGNTDTQYF	TGTGCCAGCAGTCAGAGACGACAGGGCAACACAGATACGCAGTATTTT
NA	TRBJ1-1	TRBV7-9	TRBD1	CASSLKTGGKGTEAFF	TGTGCCAGCAGCTTAAAAACAGGGGGCAAGGGGACTGAAGCTTTCTTT
NA	TRBJ2-7	TRBV5-3	TRBD1	CATRTGDRAFYEQYF	TGTGCCACCCGGACAGGGGACAGGGCATTCTACGAGCAGTACTTC
NA	TRBJ2-4	TRBV5-4	TRBD2	CASSLRTSGRGNIQYF	TGTGCCAGCAGCCTACGGACTAGCGGGAGGGGGAACATTCAGTACTTC